A selection of T cell receptor beta chains follows, all from one sample in a study of identical twins. MiXCR, run by TCRdb on the 5' RACE reads, gives a single entry per CDR3 protein. Among around 1.7 million distinct CDR3 sequences listed, under 35% were seen once. Specimen: cord blood. Source of these receptors: a newborn girl in good health. The CDR3 runs from the conserved cysteine through the conserved F or W. The D gene is left open where the match is weak. The size of a clone is reported for some rows only, either as once, few or many, or as a class for expanded clones.

J gene	clone size	D gene	V gene	CDR3 length	CDR3 protein	CDR3 DNA
TRBJ2-3	.	.	TRBV4-2	15	CASSAQGPSTDTQYF	TGTGCCAGCAGCGCGCAGGGACCTAGCACAGATACGCAGTATTTT
TRBJ2-7	.	.	TRBV9	15	CASSVGGIRINEQYF	TGTGCCAGCAGCGTAGGGGGAATTCGGATTAATGAGCAGTACTTC
TRBJ2-6	few	.	TRBV11-2	19	CASSPVQGPLMTGANVLTF	TGTGCCAGCAGCCCGGTTCAGGGCCCGCTGATGACTGGGGCCAACGTCCTGACTTTC
TRBJ1-2	many	.	TRBV7-9	15	CASSLGDRSNYGYTF	TGTGCCAGCAGCTTAGGGGACCGCTCTAACTATGGCTACACCTTC
TRBJ2-7	few	.	TRBV20-1	14	CSARDLVPTYEQYF	TGCAGTGCTAGAGATTTGGTACCGACCTACGAGCAGTACTTC
TRBJ2-5	.	.	TRBV10-3	10	CAIPGETQYF	TGTGCCATCCCGGGAGAGACCCAGTACTTC
TRBJ2-7	.	TRBD2	TRBV20-1	18	CSAPLRTSGASSYNEQYF	TGCAGTGCACCCCTTAGGACTAGCGGCGCTAGCTCCTACAATGAGCAGTACTTC
TRBJ1-5	.	TRBD1	TRBV28	18	CASSPHRGLLYSNQPQHF	TGTGCCAGCAGTCCCCACAGGGGGCTATTATATAGCAATCAGCCCCAGCATTTT
TRBJ1-1	.	.	TRBV5-1	17	CASSSPKGQPPNTEAFF	TGCGCCAGCAGCTCCCCAAAAGGACAGCCCCCAAACACTGAAGCTTTCTTT
TRBJ1-2	.	.	TRBV27	14	CASSTQGTNYGYTF	TGTGCCAGCAGTACCCAGGGGACTAACTATGGCTACACCTTC
TRBJ2-7	many	TRBD1	TRBV10-3	14	CAISVLGTDYEQYF	TGTGCCATCAGTGTACTGGGGACAGATTACGAGCAGTACTTC
TRBJ2-1	many	.	TRBV12-5	16	CASGQSAGIPRGEQFF	TGTGCTAGTGGTCAATCAGCAGGGATCCCCCGAGGTGAGCAGTTCTTC
TRBJ2-7	many	TRBD2	TRBV28	16	CASTKYTGTSGYEQYF	TGTGCCAGCACAAAATACACCGGGACTAGCGGCTACGAGCAGTACTTC
TRBJ2-4	many	TRBD2	TRBV4-2	16	CASSQDRASGTSIQYF	TGTGCCAGCAGCCAAGATCGGGCTAGCGGGACAAGCATTCAGTACTTC
TRBJ1-1	few	.	TRBV9	12	CASSTILSEAFF	TGTGCCAGCAGCACAATACTCTCTGAAGCTTTCTTT
TRBJ2-7	.	.	TRBV20-1	14	CSARAQDGTYEQYF	TGCAGTGCTAGAGCTCAGGACGGAACCTACGAGCAGTACTTC
TRBJ1-5	.	.	TRBV6-5	14	CASSYNLGNQPQHF	TGTGCCAGCAGTTATAACCTCGGCAATCAGCCCCAGCATTTT
TRBJ1-5	.	.	TRBV28	11	CAVSRGKPQHF	TGTGCCGTATCCCGAGGCAAGCCCCAGCATTTT
TRBJ2-7	.	.	TRBV14	16	CASSQDEWGSSYEQYF	TGTGCCAGCAGCCAAGATGAATGGGGGAGCTCCTACGAGCAGTACTTC
TRBJ2-1	.	.	TRBV14	16	CASSQGIGTLYNEQFF	TGTGCCAGCAGCCAAGGGATCGGGACACTCTACAATGAGCAGTTCTTC
TRBJ2-3	.	.	TRBV2	15	CASRARDSSTDRQYF	TGTGCCAGCAGGGCGCGGGACTCGAGCACAGATAGGCAGTATTTT
TRBJ2-5	few	TRBD2	TRBV7-6	16	CASSSFSGGAVNEQYF	TGTGCCAGCAGCTCCTTTAGCGGGGGGGCCGTCAATGAGCAGTACTTC
TRBJ1-1	.	TRBD1	TRBV10-3	12	CATAQGATEAFF	TGTGCCACCGCGCAGGGGGCGACTGAAGCTTTCTTT
TRBJ2-6	few	.	TRBV4-2	17	CASSQGRGNSGANVLTF	TGTGCCAGCAGCCAAGGACGGGGGAACTCTGGGGCCAACGTCCTGACTTTC
TRBJ1-2	many	.	TRBV20-1	14	CSARPRTPNYGYTF	TGCAGTGCTAGGCCTCGGACACCTAACTATGGCTACACCTTC
TRBJ1-1	few	.	TRBV12-3/TRBV12-4	18	CASSLRMGGQVGDTEAFF	TGTGCCAGCAGTTTACGGATGGGGGGGCAGGTAGGGGACACTGAAGCTTTCTTT